The entry below describes one TCR beta chain. Its antigen is not known. V shed 4 bases and J 6 bases; nucleotides not matched to a gene: 8. Germline V gene data show CDR1 as MNHEY and CDR2 as SVGAGI. The CDR3 has 14 amino acids. The data belong to a study of T cells in Graves' hyperthyroidism and ophthalmopathy. Study background: At the time of initial diagnosis and before any treatment, peripheral blood was collected.

The study included ophthalmopathy patients with Clinical Activity Score at least 3, NOSPECS grade at least 4 and duration under 3 months. Amplification of TCR beta CDR3 regions was performed using RNA transcripts as template. Carried out on the TCR CDR3, a first-round RT-PCR used the HTBI primer set. TCRdb ran MiXCR on the multiplex PCR reads and lists one entry per CDR3 protein. This sample has about 600,000 distinct CDR3 sequences, with 16% found just once. General study results and limits: Among clonotypes expanded in thyroid above 0.001, most were also found in blood.

The source is a woman aged 35 to 49 with Graves' ophthalmopathy. This rearrangement joins TRBV6-5 to TRBJ1-2; 7 nucleotides align to TRBD1. Material for sequencing was blood. The CDR3 here is CASSWDRKLNGYTF. For the CDR3, the DNA is TGTGCCAGCAGTTGGGACAGAAAGCTTAATGGCTACACCTTC.